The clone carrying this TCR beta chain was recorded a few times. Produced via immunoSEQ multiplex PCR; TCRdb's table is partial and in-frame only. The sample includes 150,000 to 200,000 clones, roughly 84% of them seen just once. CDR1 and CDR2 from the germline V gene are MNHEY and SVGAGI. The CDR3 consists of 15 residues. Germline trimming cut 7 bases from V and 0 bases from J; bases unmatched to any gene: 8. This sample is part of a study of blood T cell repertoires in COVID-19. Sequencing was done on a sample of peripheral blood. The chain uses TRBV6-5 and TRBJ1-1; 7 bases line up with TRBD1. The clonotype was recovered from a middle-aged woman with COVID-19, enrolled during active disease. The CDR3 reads CASIQQGGLNTEAFF. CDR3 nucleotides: TGTGCCAGCATCCAGCAGGGGGGCTTGAACACTGAAGCTTTCTTT.